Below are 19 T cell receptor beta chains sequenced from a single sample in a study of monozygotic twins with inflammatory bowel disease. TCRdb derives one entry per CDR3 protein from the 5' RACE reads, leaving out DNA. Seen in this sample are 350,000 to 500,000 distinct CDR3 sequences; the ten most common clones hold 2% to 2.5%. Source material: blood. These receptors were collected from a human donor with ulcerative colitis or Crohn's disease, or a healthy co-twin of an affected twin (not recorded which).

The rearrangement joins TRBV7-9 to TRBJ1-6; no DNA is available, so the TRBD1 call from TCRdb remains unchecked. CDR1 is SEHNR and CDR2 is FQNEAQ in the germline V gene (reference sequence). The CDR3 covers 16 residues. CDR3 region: CASSPTAGQGGSPLHF.

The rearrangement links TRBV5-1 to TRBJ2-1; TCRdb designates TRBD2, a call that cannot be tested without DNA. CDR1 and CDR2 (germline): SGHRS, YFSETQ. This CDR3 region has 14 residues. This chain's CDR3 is CASSLGADGNEQFF. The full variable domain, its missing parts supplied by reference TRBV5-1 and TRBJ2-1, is KAGVTQTPRYLIKTRGQQVTLSCSPISGHRSVSWYQQTPGQGLQFLFEYFSETQRNKGNFPGRFSGRQFSNSRSEMNVSTLELGDSALYLCASSLGADGNEQFFGPGTRLTVL.

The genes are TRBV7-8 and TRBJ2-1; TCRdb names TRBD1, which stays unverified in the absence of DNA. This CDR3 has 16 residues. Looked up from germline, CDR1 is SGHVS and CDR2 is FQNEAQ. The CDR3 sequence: CASSSTGVSSYNEQFF. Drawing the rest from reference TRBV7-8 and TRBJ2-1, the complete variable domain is GAGVSQSPRYKVAKRGQDVALRCDPISGHVSLFWYQQALGQGPEFLTYFQNEAQLDKSGLPSDRFFAERPEGSVSTLKIQRTQQEDSAVYLCASSSTGVSSYNEQFFGPGTRLTVL.

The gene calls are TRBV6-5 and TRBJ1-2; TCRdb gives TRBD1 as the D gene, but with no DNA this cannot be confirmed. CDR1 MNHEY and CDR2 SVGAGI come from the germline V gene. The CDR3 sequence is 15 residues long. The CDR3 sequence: CASSHRTGSFHGYTF.

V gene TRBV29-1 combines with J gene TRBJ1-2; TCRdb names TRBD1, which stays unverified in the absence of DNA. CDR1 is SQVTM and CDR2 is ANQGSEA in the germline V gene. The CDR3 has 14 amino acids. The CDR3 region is CSVEDRGVGYGYTF.

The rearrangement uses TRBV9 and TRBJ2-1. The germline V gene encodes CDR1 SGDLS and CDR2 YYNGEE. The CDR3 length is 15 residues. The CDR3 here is CASSVGGDSYNEQFF.

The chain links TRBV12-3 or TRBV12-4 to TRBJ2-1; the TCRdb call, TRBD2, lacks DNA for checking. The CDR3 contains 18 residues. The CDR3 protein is CASSLSSGGLSSYNEQFF.

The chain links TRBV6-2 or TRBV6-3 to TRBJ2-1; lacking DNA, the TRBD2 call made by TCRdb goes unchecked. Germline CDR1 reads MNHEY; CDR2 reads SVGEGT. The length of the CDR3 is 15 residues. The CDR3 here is CASGRDGSFYNEQFF.

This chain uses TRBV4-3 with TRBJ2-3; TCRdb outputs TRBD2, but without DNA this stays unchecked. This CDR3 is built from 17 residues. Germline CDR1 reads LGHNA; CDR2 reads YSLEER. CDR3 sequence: CASSHDRVGGIADTQYF.

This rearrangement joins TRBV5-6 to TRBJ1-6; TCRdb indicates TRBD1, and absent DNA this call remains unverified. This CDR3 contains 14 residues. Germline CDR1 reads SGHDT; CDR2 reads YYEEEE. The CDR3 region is CASSRRDKNSPLHF.

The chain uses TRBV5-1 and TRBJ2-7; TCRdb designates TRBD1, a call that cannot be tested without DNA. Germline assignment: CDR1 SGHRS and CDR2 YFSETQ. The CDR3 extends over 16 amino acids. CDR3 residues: CASSLGIGPATYEQYF.

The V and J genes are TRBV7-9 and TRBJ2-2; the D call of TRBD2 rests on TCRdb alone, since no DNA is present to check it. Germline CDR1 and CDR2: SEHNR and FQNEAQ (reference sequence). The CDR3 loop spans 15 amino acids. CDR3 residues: CAIPLGWTVTGELFF.

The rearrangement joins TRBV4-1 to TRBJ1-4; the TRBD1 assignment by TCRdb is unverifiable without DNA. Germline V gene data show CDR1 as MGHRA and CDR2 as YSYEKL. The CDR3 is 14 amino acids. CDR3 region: CASSRTENNEKLFF.

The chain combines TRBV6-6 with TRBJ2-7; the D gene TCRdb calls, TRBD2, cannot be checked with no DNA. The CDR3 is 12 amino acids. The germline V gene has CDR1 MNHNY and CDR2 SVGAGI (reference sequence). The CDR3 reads CASRLGRYEQYF.

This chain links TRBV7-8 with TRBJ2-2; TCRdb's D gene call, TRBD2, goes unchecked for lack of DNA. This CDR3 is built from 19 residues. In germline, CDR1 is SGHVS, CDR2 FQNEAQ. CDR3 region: CASSSTRPTPSLNTGELFF.

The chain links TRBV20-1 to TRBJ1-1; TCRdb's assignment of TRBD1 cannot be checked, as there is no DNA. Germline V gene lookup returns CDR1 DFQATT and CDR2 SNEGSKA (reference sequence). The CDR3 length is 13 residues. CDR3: CSAGQFKDTEAFF.

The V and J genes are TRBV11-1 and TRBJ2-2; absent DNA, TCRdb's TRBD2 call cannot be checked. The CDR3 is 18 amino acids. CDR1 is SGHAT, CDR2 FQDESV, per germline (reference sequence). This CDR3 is CASREYPGRLAGAGELFF.

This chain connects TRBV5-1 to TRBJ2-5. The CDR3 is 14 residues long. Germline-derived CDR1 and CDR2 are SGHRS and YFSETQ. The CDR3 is CASSPQPDGETQYF.

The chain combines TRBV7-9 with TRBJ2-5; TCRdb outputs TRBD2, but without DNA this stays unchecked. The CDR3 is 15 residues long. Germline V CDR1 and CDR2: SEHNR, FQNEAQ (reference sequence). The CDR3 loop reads CASSPPAGGGETQYF.